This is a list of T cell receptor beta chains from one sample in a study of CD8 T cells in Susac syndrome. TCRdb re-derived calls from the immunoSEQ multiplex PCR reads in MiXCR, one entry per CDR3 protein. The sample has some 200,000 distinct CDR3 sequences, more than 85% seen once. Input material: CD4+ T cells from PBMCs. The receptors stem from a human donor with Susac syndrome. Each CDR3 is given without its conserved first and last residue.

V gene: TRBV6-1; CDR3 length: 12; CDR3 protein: ASNEGLLNYGYT
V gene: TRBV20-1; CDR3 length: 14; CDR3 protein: SARAGELYSNQPQH
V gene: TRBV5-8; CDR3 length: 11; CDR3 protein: ASSRWRAGELF
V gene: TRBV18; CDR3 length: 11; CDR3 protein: ASSRTEEETQY
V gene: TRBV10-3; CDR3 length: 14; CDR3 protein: AISGAGLAETGELF
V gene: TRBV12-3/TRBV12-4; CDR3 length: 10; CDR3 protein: ASQGLVETQY
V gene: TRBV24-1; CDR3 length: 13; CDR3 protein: ATSDPTSGDGELF
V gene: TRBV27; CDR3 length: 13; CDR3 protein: ASSPLPRGPYGYT
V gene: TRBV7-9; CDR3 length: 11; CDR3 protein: ASSPQVGTLLF
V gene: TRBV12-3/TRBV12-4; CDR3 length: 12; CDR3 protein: ASSLTGGDTEAF
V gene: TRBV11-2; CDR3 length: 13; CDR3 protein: ASSLVPSGRHEQY
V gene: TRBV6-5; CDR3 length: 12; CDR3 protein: ASSYRVGTGELF
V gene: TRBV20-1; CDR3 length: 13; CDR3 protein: SATQTGGAQQGYT
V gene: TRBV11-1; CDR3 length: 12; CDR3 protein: ASWGGSGANVLT